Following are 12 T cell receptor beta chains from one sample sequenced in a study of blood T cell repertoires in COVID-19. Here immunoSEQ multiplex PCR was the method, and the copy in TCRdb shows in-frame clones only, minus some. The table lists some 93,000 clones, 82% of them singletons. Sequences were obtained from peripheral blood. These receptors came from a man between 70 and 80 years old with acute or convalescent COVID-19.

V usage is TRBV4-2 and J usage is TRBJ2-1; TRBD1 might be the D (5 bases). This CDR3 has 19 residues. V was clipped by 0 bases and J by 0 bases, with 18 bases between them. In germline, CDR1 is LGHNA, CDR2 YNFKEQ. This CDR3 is CASSQEGLTLRGSYNEQFF. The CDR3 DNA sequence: TGTGCCAGCAGCCAAGAGGGCCTTACCTTAAGGGGCTCCTACAATGAGCAGTTCTTC.

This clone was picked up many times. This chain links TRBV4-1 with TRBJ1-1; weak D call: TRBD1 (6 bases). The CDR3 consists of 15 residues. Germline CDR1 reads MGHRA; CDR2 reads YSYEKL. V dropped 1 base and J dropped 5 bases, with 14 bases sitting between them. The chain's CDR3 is CASSQGPTGYTEAFF. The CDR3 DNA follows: TGCGCCAGCAGCCAAGGCCCAACAGGGTATACTGAAGCTTTCTTT.

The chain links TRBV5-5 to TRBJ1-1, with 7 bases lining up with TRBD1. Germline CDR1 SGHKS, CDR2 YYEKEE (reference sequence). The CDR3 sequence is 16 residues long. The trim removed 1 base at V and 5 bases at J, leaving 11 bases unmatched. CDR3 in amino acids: CASSLRLNRGGTEAFF. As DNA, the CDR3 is TGTGCCAGCAGCTTGAGGTTAAACAGGGGCGGAACTGAAGCTTTCTTT. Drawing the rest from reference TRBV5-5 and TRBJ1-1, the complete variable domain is DAGVTQSPTHLIKTRGQQVTLRCSPISGHKSVSWYQQVLGQGPQFIFQYYEKEERGRGNFPDRFSARQFPNYSSELNVNALLLGDSALYLCASSLRLNRGGTEAFFGQGTRLTVV.

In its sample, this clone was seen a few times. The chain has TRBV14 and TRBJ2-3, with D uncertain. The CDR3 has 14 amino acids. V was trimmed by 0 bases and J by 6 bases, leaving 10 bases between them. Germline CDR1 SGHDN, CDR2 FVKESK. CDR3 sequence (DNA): TGTGCCAGCAGCCAAGAAGGTCGAGCGGATACGCAGTATTTT. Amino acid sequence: CASSQEGRADTQYF.

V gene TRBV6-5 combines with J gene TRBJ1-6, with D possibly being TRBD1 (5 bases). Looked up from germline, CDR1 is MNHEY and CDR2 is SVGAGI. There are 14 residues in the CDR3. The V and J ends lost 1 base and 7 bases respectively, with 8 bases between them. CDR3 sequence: CASSYYGGNSPLHF. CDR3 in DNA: TGTGCCAGCAGTTACTACGGGGGGAATTCACCCCTCCACTTT.

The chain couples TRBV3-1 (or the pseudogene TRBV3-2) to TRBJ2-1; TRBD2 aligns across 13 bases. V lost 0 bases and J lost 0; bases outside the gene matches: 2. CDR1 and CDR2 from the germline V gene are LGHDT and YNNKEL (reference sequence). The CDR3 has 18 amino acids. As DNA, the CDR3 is TGTGCCAGCAGCCAAGAGGGACTAGCGGGAAACTCCTACAATGAGCAGTTCTTC. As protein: CASSQEGLAGNSYNEQFF.

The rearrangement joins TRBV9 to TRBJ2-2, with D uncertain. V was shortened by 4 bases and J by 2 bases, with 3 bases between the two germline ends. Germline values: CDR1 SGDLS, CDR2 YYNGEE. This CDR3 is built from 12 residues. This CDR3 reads CASSPNTGELFF. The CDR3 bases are TGTGCCAGCAGCCCTAACACCGGGGAGCTGTTTTTT.

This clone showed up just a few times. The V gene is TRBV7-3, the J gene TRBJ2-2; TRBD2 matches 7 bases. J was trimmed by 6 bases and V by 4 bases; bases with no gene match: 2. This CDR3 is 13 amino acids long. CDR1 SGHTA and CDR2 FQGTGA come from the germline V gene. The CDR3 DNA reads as TGTGCCAGCAGCTCCACTAGCGCCGGGGAGCTGTTTTTT. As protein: CASSSTSAGELFF.

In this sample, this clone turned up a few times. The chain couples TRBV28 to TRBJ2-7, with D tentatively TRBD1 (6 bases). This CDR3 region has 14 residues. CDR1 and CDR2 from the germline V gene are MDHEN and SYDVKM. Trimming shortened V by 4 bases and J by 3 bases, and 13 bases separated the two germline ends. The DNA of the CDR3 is TGTGCCAGCAGTTCCATACAGGGTCTCTACGAGCAGTACTTC. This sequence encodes CASSSIQGLYEQYF.

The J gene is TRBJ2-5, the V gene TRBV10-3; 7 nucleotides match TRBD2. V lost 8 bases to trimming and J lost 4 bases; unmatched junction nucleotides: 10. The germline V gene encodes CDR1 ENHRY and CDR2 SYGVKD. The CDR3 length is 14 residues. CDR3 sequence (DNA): TGTGCCATCGGCCCGGGGACTACCGGAGAGACCCAGTACTTC. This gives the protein CAIGPGTTGETQYF.

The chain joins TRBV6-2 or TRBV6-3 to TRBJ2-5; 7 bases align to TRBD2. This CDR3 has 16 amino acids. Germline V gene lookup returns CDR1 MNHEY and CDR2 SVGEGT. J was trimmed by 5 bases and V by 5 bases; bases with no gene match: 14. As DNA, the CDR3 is TGTGCCAGCAGTGACCGGGCGGGAGCACCCGTGGAGACCCAGTACTTC. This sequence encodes CASSDRAGAPVETQYF.

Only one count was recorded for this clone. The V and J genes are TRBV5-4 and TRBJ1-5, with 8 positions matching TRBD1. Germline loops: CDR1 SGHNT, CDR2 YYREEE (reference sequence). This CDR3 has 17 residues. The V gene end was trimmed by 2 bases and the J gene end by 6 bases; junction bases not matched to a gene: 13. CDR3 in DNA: TGTGCCAGCAGCTTCGTGGGGGGCAGGGGGCACGTTCAGCCCCAGCATTTT. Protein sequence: CASSFVGGRGHVQPQHF. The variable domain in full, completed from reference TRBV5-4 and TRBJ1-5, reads ETGVTQSPTHLIKTRGQQVTLRCSSQSGHNTVSWYQQALGQGPQFIFQYYREEENGRGNFPPRFSGLQFPNYSSELNVNALELDDSALYLCASSFVGGRGHVQPQHFGDGTRLSIL.